This T cell receptor beta chain was documented in a study of technical replicates of blood from a handful of donors. Libraries were prepared by immunoSEQ multiplex PCR; TCRdb keeps only in-frame clonotypes and omits some of them. The table shows 95,000 or so clones, with approximately 95% occurring only once. This receptor was identified in a human donor in good health. The specimen was T cells isolated from PBMCs.

CDR3 sequence: CASSLEQGNTDTQYF. As DNA, the CDR3 is TGTGCCAGCAGCTTGGAACAGGGTAACACAGATACGCAGTATTTT. This chain uses TRBV5-6 with TRBJ2-3; the D gene is possibly TRBD1 (6 bases). CDR3 length: 15 amino acids. Trimming took 0 bases from V and 2 from J, leaving 10 bases between them. CDR1 is SGHDT and CDR2 is YYEEEE in the germline V gene.